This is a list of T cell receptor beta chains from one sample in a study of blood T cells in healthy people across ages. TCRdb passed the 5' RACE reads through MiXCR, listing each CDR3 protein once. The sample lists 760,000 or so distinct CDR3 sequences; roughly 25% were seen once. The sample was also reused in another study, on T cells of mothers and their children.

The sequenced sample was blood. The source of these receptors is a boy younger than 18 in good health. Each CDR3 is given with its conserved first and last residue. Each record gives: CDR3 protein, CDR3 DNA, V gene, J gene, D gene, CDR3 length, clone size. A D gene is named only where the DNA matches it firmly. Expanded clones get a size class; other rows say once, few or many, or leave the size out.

CDR3: CASSLVYGNYEQYF
DNA: TGTGCCAGCAGCTTAGTATACGGGAACTACGAGCAGTACTTC
V: TRBV11-2
J: TRBJ2-7
D: .
length: 14
size: few

CDR3: CASSFDSGGLDAFF
DNA: TGTGCCAGCAGCTTCGACAGTGGGGGCCTCGATGCTTTCTTT
V: TRBV5-5
J: TRBJ1-1
D: .
length: 14
size: .

CDR3: CASSFEGSQETQYF
DNA: TGTGCCAGCAGCTTTGAGGGGAGCCAAGAGACCCAGTACTTC
V: TRBV7-2
J: TRBJ2-5
D: .
length: 14
size: .

CDR3: CASSFGGESEKLFF
DNA: TGTGCCAGCAGCTTCGGGGGGGAGAGTGAAAAACTGTTTTTT
V: TRBV7-9
J: TRBJ1-4
D: .
length: 14
size: once

CDR3: CASSQRNSYDEQYF
DNA: TGTGCCAGCAGCCAACGGAATAGCTACGACGAGCAGTACTTC
V: TRBV3-1
J: TRBJ2-7
D: .
length: 14
size: .

CDR3: CASSSQGMGGYTF
DNA: TGTGCCAGCAGTAGTCAGGGGATGGGAGGCTACACCTTC
V: TRBV7-2
J: TRBJ1-2
D: .
length: 13
size: .

CDR3: CASSPEDPNTEAFF
DNA: TGCGCCAGCAGCCCGGAGGACCCGAACACTGAAGCTTTCTTT
V: TRBV5-1
J: TRBJ1-1
D: .
length: 14
size: once

CDR3: CASSAGGSSYEQYF
DNA: TGTGCCAGCAGCGCAGGGGGTAGCTCCTACGAGCAGTACTTC
V: TRBV27
J: TRBJ2-7
D: TRBD1
length: 14
size: .

CDR3: CSVEDLGGSEQFF
DNA: TGCAGCGTTGAAGATCTGGGGGGGAGTGAGCAGTTCTTC
V: TRBV29-1
J: TRBJ2-1
D: TRBD2
length: 13
size: .

CDR3: CASSGTSGKVSEETQYF
DNA: TGTGCCAGCAGTGGGACTAGCGGGAAAGTGTCTGAAGAGACCCAGTACTTC
V: TRBV12-3/TRBV12-4
J: TRBJ2-5
D: TRBD2
length: 17
size: .

CDR3: CASSDSPGGSFDTQYF
DNA: TGTGCCAGCAGTGACTCCCCTGGCGGGAGTTTCGATACGCAGTATTTT
V: TRBV6-4
J: TRBJ2-3
D: TRBD2
length: 16
size: few

CDR3: CAISEGQRETQYF
DNA: TGTGCCATCAGTGAGGGACAGAGGGAGACCCAGTACTTC
V: TRBV10-3
J: TRBJ2-5
D: .
length: 13
size: many

CDR3: CSVAKAIEQFF
DNA: TGCAGCGTCGCGAAAGCTATTGAGCAGTTCTTC
V: TRBV29-1
J: TRBJ2-1
D: .
length: 11
size: few

CDR3: CASSQVTLAEQETQYF
DNA: TGCGCCAGCAGCCAAGTTACATTAGCGGAACAAGAGACCCAGTACTTC
V: TRBV4-1
J: TRBJ2-5
D: .
length: 16
size: .

CDR3: CASSFGPGEGYTF
DNA: TGTGCCAGCAGTTTTGGGCCAGGGGAGGGCTACACCTTC
V: TRBV12-3/TRBV12-4
J: TRBJ1-2
D: .
length: 13
size: .

CDR3: CASSRQGTETYEQYF
DNA: TGTGCCAGCTCAAGACAAGGGACAGAAACCTACGAGCAGTACTTC
V: TRBV18
J: TRBJ2-7
D: TRBD1
length: 15
size: .

CDR3: CASSIVLSYNEQFF
DNA: TGTGCCAGTAGTATCGTACTGAGTTACAATGAGCAGTTCTTC
V: TRBV19
J: TRBJ2-1
D: .
length: 14
size: few

CDR3: CASSGVSPQETQYF
DNA: TGTGCCAGCAGTGGGGTTAGCCCCCAAGAGACCCAGTACTTC
V: TRBV2
J: TRBJ2-5
D: .
length: 14
size: once

CDR3: CASTPLLAANTGELFF
DNA: TGCGCCAGCACTCCCCTTCTAGCTGCGAACACCGGGGAGCTGTTTTTT
V: TRBV5-1
J: TRBJ2-2
D: .
length: 16
size: .

CDR3: CASSTGTSGDREQFF
DNA: TGCGCCAGCAGCACCGGGACTAGCGGGGATCGCGAGCAGTTCTTC
V: TRBV5-1
J: TRBJ2-1
D: TRBD2
length: 15
size: few

CDR3: CASSPLLATGELFF
DNA: TGTGCCAGCAGTCCCCTCCTAGCGACCGGGGAGCTGTTTTTT
V: TRBV12-3/TRBV12-4
J: TRBJ2-2
D: .
length: 14
size: .

CDR3: CSVDRLAYEQFF
DNA: TGCAGCGTTGACCGTCTAGCATATGAGCAGTTCTTC
V: TRBV29-1
J: TRBJ2-1
D: .
length: 12
size: few

CDR3: CASSLVEISAADVLTF
DNA: TGTGCCAGCAGCTTAGTCGAGATTTCGGCCGCCGACGTCCTGACTTTC
V: TRBV7-8
J: TRBJ2-6
D: .
length: 16
size: .

CDR3: CASSHNRGYTEAFF
DNA: TGTGCCAGCAGCCATAACAGGGGATACACTGAAGCTTTCTTT
V: TRBV5-6
J: TRBJ1-1
D: TRBD1
length: 14
size: .

CDR3: CSGDRGGTSGSIADMQYF
DNA: TGCAGCGGAGACAGGGGGGGGACTAGCGGGAGTATCGCAGATATGCAGTATTTT
V: TRBV29-1
J: TRBJ2-3
D: TRBD2
length: 18
size: .

CDR3: CASSYLVRNEQFF
DNA: TGTGCCAGCAGCTACTTAGTCCGCAATGAGCAGTTCTTC
V: TRBV5-4
J: TRBJ2-1
D: .
length: 13
size: few

CDR3: CASSLFGSTEQYF
DNA: TGTGCCAGCAGCTTATTTGGGTCTACCGAGCAGTACTTC
V: TRBV7-3
J: TRBJ2-7
D: .
length: 13
size: .

CDR3: CASLELAGVITGELFF
DNA: TGCGCCAGCCTGGAGTTAGCGGGGGTTATCACCGGGGAGCTGTTTTTT
V: TRBV10-2
J: TRBJ2-2
D: TRBD2
length: 16
size: few

CDR3: CASSPDGYGYTF
DNA: TGTGCCAGCAGTCCGGACGGCTATGGCTACACCTTC
V: TRBV12-3/TRBV12-4
J: TRBJ1-2
D: .
length: 12
size: few

CDR3: CASSFGLAGSGADTQYF
DNA: TGCGCCAGCAGCTTTGGACTAGCGGGAAGTGGCGCAGATACGCAGTATTTT
V: TRBV5-1
J: TRBJ2-3
D: TRBD2
length: 17
size: .

CDR3: CASSLGGGPGETQYF
DNA: TGTGCCAGCAGTTTAGGGGGAGGGCCGGGGGAGACCCAGTACTTC
V: TRBV27
J: TRBJ2-5
D: TRBD2
length: 15
size: .

CDR3: CASGLVLGIRAKNIQYF
DNA: TGTGCTAGTGGTTTGGTATTAGGCATTCGAGCCAAAAACATTCAGTACTTC
V: TRBV12-5
J: TRBJ2-4
D: .
length: 17
size: .

CDR3: CASSTTRGVEQYF
DNA: TGTGCCAGCAGTACGACCAGGGGTGTCGAGCAGTACTTC
V: TRBV28
J: TRBJ2-7
D: .
length: 13
size: .

CDR3: CASSYGDTYEQYF
DNA: TGTGCCAGCAGTTACGGGGATACCTACGAGCAGTACTTC
V: TRBV27
J: TRBJ2-7
D: .
length: 13
size: few

CDR3: CASSPKGVDTGELFF
DNA: TGTGCCAGCAGCCCAAAAGGGGTGGACACCGGGGAGCTGTTTTTT
V: TRBV7-3
J: TRBJ2-2
D: .
length: 15
size: few

CDR3: CSAGQGAIYTDTQYF
DNA: TGCAGTGCTGGCCAGGGAGCGATATACACAGATACGCAGTATTTT
V: TRBV20-1
J: TRBJ2-3
D: .
length: 15
size: .

CDR3: CASSQKQGLAGGETQYF
DNA: TGTGCCAGCAGCCAAAAACAGGGGCTAGCGGGAGGAGAGACCCAGTACTTC
V: TRBV21-1
J: TRBJ2-5
D: .
length: 17
size: few

CDR3: CSVEMSGSNLRGYTQYF
DNA: TGCAGCGTTGAAATGAGCGGGAGTAACCTCCGGGGGTATACGCAGTATTTT
V: TRBV29-1
J: TRBJ2-3
D: TRBD2
length: 17
size: .

CDR3: CASSLGPNSPLHF
DNA: TGCGCCAGCAGCTTGGGTCCGAATTCACCCCTCCACTTT
V: TRBV5-1
J: TRBJ1-6
D: .
length: 13
size: few

CDR3: CASSQEGQQNTEAFF
DNA: TGTGCCAGCAGCCAAGAGGGACAGCAGAACACTGAAGCTTTCTTT
V: TRBV4-2
J: TRBJ1-1
D: TRBD1
length: 15
size: .

CDR3: CATSGGAYEQYF
DNA: TGTGCCACCAGCGGGGGGGCCTACGAGCAGTACTTC
V: TRBV7-8
J: TRBJ2-7
D: TRBD2
length: 12
size: few

CDR3: CASSHGRGPFNQPQHF
DNA: TGTGCCAGCAGCCATGGTCGGGGACCGTTTAATCAGCCCCAGCATTTT
V: TRBV7-2
J: TRBJ1-5
D: .
length: 16
size: .

CDR3: CSVAVGVGQPQHF
DNA: TGCAGCGTTGCCGTGGGTGTGGGTCAGCCCCAGCATTTT
V: TRBV29-1
J: TRBJ1-5
D: .
length: 13
size: .

CDR3: CASSMTGTSRQETQHF
DNA: TGTGCCAGCAGCATGACCGGGACTAGCAGACAAGAGACCCAGCACTTC
V: TRBV9
J: TRBJ2-1
D: TRBD2
length: 16
size: .

CDR3: CASSESLADEQFF
DNA: TGTGCCAGCAGTGAATCGCTTGCCGATGAGCAGTTCTTC
V: TRBV6-4
J: TRBJ2-1
D: .
length: 13
size: .

CDR3: CASSLGGLSSYNSPLHF
DNA: TGTGCCAGCAGCTTAGGGGGCCTTAGCTCCTATAATTCACCCCTCCACTTT
V: TRBV7-9
J: TRBJ1-6
D: .
length: 17
size: .

CDR3: CATSESSGTHVDEETQYF
DNA: TGTGCCACCAGTGAGTCTTCCGGGACGCACGTTGACGAAGAGACCCAGTACTTC
V: TRBV24-1
J: TRBJ2-5
D: .
length: 18
size: .

CDR3: CASSHRPYEQYF
DNA: TGTGCCAGCAGCCACCGACCCTACGAGCAGTACTTC
V: TRBV7-9
J: TRBJ2-7
D: .
length: 12
size: .